This TCR beta chain was observed in a study of blood T cells in healthy people across ages. Study-level findings and limits: Across the age range, TCR beta diversity per million T cells fell in a roughly linear way. Compared with aged donors, long-lived donors showed fewer expanded clones, suggesting selection. No one knew whether donors had CMV, which possibly confounded expanded clonotype changes.

A second PCR of about 7 to 12 cycles used a sample-barcoded 5' primer and a J-beta primer mix. TCRdb analysed the 5' RACE reads with MiXCR anew, one entry per CDR3 protein. Here the sample spans 1.2 million to 1.5 million distinct CDR3 sequences, about 43% being singletons. At least 7 million PBMCs were isolated per sample. The CDR3 loop spans 15 amino acids. The germline V gene encodes CDR1 MDHEN and CDR2 SYDVKM. V gave up 5 bases and J gave up 7 bases; unmatched junction bases: 10. A single count supports this clonotype. Its cognate antigen is unknown. The sample consisted of blood. The receptor comes from a woman aged 18-30 years in good health. The J gene is TRBJ1-5, the V gene TRBV28; 8 nucleotides line up with TRBD1. Written as DNA, the CDR3 is TGTGCCAGCAGTCCCCGGACAGGGAAGTACCAGCCCCAGCATTTT. It specifies CASSPRTGKYQPQHF.